These 7 T cell receptor beta chains were sequenced from one sample in a study of T-cell reconstitution after alpha-beta-depleted transplantation in children. Researchers prepared the TCRbeta library using unique molecular identifiers, the study reports. Via MiXCR, TCRdb re-called the PCR reads, giving one row per CDR3 protein. This table has around 450,000 distinct CDR3 sequences, 8% to 11% appearing once. Sequencing was performed on PBMCs, taken before TCRalphabeta/CD19-depleted stem cell transplant. The source of these receptors is a child under 10 years old with inherited bone marrow failure, due to receive a stem cell transplant.

This chain connects TRBV7-9 to TRBJ2-7; D is uncertain. Germline values: CDR1 SEHNR, CDR2 FQNEAQ (reference sequence). CDR3 length: 13 residues. V gave up 5 bases and J gave up 0 bases, with 8 bases separating them. CDR3: CASSTFGSYEQYF. As DNA, the CDR3 is TGTGCCAGCAGCACCTTCGGCTCCTACGAGCAGTACTTC.

This clonotype was seen repeatedly, ten times or more. The chain employs TRBV25-1 and TRBJ1-2; D not certain. CDR1 and CDR2 from the germline V gene are MGHDK and SYGVNS. The V end lost 3 bases, the J end lost 3 bases, and 8 bases lay between the germline ends. This CDR3 is built from 13 residues. The CDR3 nucleotides are TGTGCCAGCAGTGACGGCCGGCACTATGGCTACACCTTC. It translates to CASSDGRHYGYTF.

This clonotype was observed many times. CDR3 sequence reads: CASSHLAPSPNEQFF. CDR3 nucleotide sequence: TGTGCCAGCAGCCACCTGGCGCCATCCCCAAATGAGCAGTTCTTC. The V and J genes are TRBV7-9 and TRBJ2-1; no clear D. The CDR3 has 15 residues. V was shortened by 5 bases and J by 7 bases, with 18 bases between the two germline ends. Germline CDR1 reads SEHNR; CDR2 reads FQNEAQ (reference sequence).

The CDR3 DNA sequence: TGTGCCAGTGATCTAGCGGGAGGTTACACCGGGGAGCTGTTTTTT. Its protein is CASDLAGGYTGELFF. J is TRBJ2-2 and V is TRBV19; 11 bases map to TRBD2. The CDR3 consists of 15 residues. V lost 8 bases, J lost 3 bases, and 5 bases stayed unmatched. Germline CDR1 LNHDA, CDR2 SQIVND (reference sequence).

This clonotype was counted a few times. The chain links TRBV10-3 to TRBJ2-2; TRBD1 agrees at 10 bases. The CDR3 has 16 residues. The germline V gene has CDR1 ENHRY and CDR2 SYGVKD. The junction had 14 bases not matched to a gene; V was cut back by 10 bases and J by 6 bases. CDR3 nucleotide sequence: TGTGCCACCGAGAGCGGGACAGGGGCTGGAGCCGGGGAGCTGTTTTTT. Translation gives CATESGTGAGAGELFF.

This clonotype was seen many times. The chain links TRBV27 to TRBJ2-5; 9 bases fit TRBD2. The CDR3 extends over 15 amino acids. Trimming took 0 bases from V and 7 from J; bases not matched to a gene: 6. The germline V gene encodes CDR1 MNHEY and CDR2 SMNVEV (reference sequence). The CDR3, as DNA: TGTGCCAGCAGTTTATCCGGGGAAGCGGGAGGGACCCAGTACTTC. Amino acid sequence: CASSLSGEAGGTQYF.

This chain joins TRBV27 and TRBJ2-3; no reliable D call. CDR3 length: 14 residues. The V end was cut by 8 bases, the J end by 4 bases, with 16 bases between. Germline CDR1 is MNHEY and CDR2 is SMNVEV (reference sequence). The CDR3 protein is CASCIALGADTQYF. The CDR3 nucleotides are TGTGCCAGCTGTATCGCGTTAGGCGCAGATACGCAGTATTTT.